A selection of T cell receptor beta chains follows, all from one sample in a study of vaccination and CD4 T cells after COVID-19. TCRdb reprocessed the PCR reads with MiXCR, giving one entry per CDR3 protein. The sample yields 20,000 to 25,000 distinct CDR3 sequences, approximately 51% seen once. These receptors' targets are unknown. Sequencing was done on a sample of CD4+ T cells from blood, cultured in vitro. The receptor source for this set is a human donor who had recovered from COVID-19. Both conserved end residues are part of each CDR3. D genes are given only for firm matches. Size is omitted from some rows. Given values are once, few, many or a class for expanded clones.

. | . | TRBJ1-2 | TRBV20-1 | TGCAGTGCGAGGGGTCCCTTCAACTATGGCTACACCTTC | CSARGPFNYGYTF
. | few | TRBJ2-7 | TRBV24-1 | TGTGCCACCAGTGATTTGCAGGTTAGGGGAAGCTCCTACGAGCAGTACTTC | CATSDLQVRGSSYEQYF
. | . | TRBJ2-3 | TRBV7-2 | TGTGCCAGCAGCCAGAGGCGGGATGGTAGCACAGATACGCAGTATTTT | CASSQRRDGSTDTQYF
TRBD1 | . | TRBJ1-4 | TRBV6-4 | TGTGCCAGCAGTCTTCCGGGACAGGTTAATGAAAAACTGTTTTTT | CASSLPGQVNEKLFF
TRBD1 | . | TRBJ1-5 | TRBV28 | TGTGCCAGCACCAAAAGCCCTTACGTACAGGGGAGGGGATTTTATAGCAATCAGCCCCAGCATTTT | CASTKSPYVQGRGFYSNQPQHF
TRBD1 | . | TRBJ2-5 | TRBV6-5 | TGTGCCAGCAGTTACGGCAGGGGGCGAGAGACCCAGTACTTC | CASSYGRGRETQYF
. | few | TRBJ2-7 | TRBV10-3 | TGTGCCATCAGTGATCGGACGGACCCCTACGAGCAGTACTTC | CAISDRTDPYEQYF
. | . | TRBJ2-1 | TRBV5-1 | TGCGCCAGCAGCTTGGCACAGGGCTCCTACAATGAGCAGTTCTTC | CASSLAQGSYNEQFF
TRBD1 | . | TRBJ2-3 | TRBV6-1 | TGTGCCAGCAGGAGACAGGGGAATGAAGATACGCAGTATTTT | CASRRQGNEDTQYF
. | . | TRBJ1-2 | TRBV6-1 | TGTGCCAGCACCCCGGCTGGGCGGCATGGCTACACCTTC | CASTPAGRHGYTF
. | few | TRBJ1-5 | TRBV2 | TGTGCCAGCAGTGCTTCGGCAGACCCATATAGCAATCAGCCCCAGCATTTT | CASSASADPYSNQPQHF
TRBD2 | . | TRBJ2-1 | TRBV5-4 | TGTGCCAGCAGCATAGCTAGCGGGAGTATGGATGAGCAGTTCTTC | CASSIASGSMDEQFF
. | . | TRBJ2-3 | TRBV7-3 | TGTGCCAGCAGCTTACAGGGGGGGGACACAGATACGCAGTATTTT | CASSLQGGDTDTQYF
. | few | TRBJ1-2 | TRBV7-9 | TGTGCCAGCAGCTTAGGGGCAACGGACTATGGCTACACCTTC | CASSLGATDYGYTF
. | . | TRBJ1-1 | TRBV20-1 | TGCAGTGCGATAGACAGGCCGAGTGAAAATGAAGCTTTCTTT | CSAIDRPSENEAFF
. | . | TRBJ1-1 | TRBV19 | TGTGCCAGTAGTATTGGCCAGACGAACACTGAAGCTTTCTTT | CASSIGQTNTEAFF
. | . | TRBJ1-1 | TRBV15 | TGTGCCACCAGCAGACGGACGGACATTGAAGCTTTCTTT | CATSRRTDIEAFF
. | . | TRBJ1-5 | TRBV6-5 | TGTGCCAGCAGTTACGCCGGTGGTGACAGTCAGCCCCAGCATTTT | CASSYAGGDSQPQHF
. | few | TRBJ1-4 | TRBV20-1 | TGCAGTGCTCGTGGACCGATTGGTGAAAAACTGTTTTTT | CSARGPIGEKLFF
. | . | TRBJ2-2 | TRBV28 | TGTGCCAGCAGGAGACAGACGAACACCGGGGAGCTGTTTTTT | CASRRQTNTGELFF
. | few | TRBJ2-2 | TRBV2 | TGTGCCAGCAGCTACCCGAACACCGGGGAGCTGTTTTTT | CASSYPNTGELFF
TRBD2 | . | TRBJ2-5 | TRBV19 | TGTGCCAGTAGTATTTTTGCGGGAGGGGGGGAAGAGACCCAGTACTTC | CASSIFAGGGEETQYF
. | few | TRBJ1-1 | TRBV7-9 | TGTGCCAGCAGCTCTAGAGTGCAGGGCGTGCGGTCTGAAGCTTTCTTT | CASSSRVQGVRSEAFF
. | once | TRBJ1-6 | TRBV4-1 | TGCGCCAGCAGCCAAGAAGCAGGGCCGAATTCACCCCTCCACTTT | CASSQEAGPNSPLHF
. | few | TRBJ1-5 | TRBV6-1 | TGTGCCAGCAGTATTGGGGGGAATCAGCCCCAGCATTTT | CASSIGGNQPQHF
. | . | TRBJ2-3 | TRBV11-3 | TGTGCCAGCAGCTCCTCTCCCCTGGGGTTAACAGATACGCAGTATTTT | CASSSSPLGLTDTQYF
TRBD1 | few | TRBJ1-2 | TRBV2 | TGTGCCAGCAACCCGACAGGGGGCATCTATGGCTACACCTTC | CASNPTGGIYGYTF
. | few | TRBJ1-1 | TRBV6-5 | TGTGCCAGCAGTTACGTCAGAGATAACACTGAAGCTTTCTTT | CASSYVRDNTEAFF
. | . | TRBJ1-6 | TRBV12-3/TRBV12-4 | TGTGCCAGCAACCTTTACGGGGGGAATTCACCCCTCCACTTT | CASNLYGGNSPLHF
. | . | TRBJ2-2 | TRBV10-3 | TGTGCCATCACATTGTTCGGGAACACCGGGGAGCTGTTTTTT | CAITLFGNTGELFF
. | . | TRBJ2-3 | TRBV21-1 | TGTGCCAGCAGCATAAGGACTAGCGGGAACACAGATACGCAGTATTTT | CASSIRTSGNTDTQYF
TRBD1 | few | TRBJ1-5 | TRBV2 | TGTGCCAGCAGCGACCTGACAGGGGGAAATCAGCCCCAGCATTTT | CASSDLTGGNQPQHF
. | . | TRBJ2-2 | TRBV10-3 | TGTGCCATCAGTTGGCAGGGTCCCGGGGAGCTGTTTTTT | CAISWQGPGELFF
TRBD1 | . | TRBJ1-3 | TRBV6-5 | TGTGCCAGCAGTTACTCATCACAGGGGCTCGGAAACACCATATATTTT | CASSYSSQGLGNTIYF
TRBD2 | . | TRBJ2-3 | TRBV5-3 | TGTGCCAGCAGTCGACGGGTAGCGGGAGGTGGAGCAGATACGCAGTATTTT | CASSRRVAGGGADTQYF
TRBD2 | . | TRBJ2-4 | TRBV28 | TGTGCCAGCGGATCCCCCTTGGGCGGGAGGCCAGCCAAAAACATTCAGTACTTC | CASGSPLGGRPAKNIQYF
. | few | TRBJ1-3 | TRBV5-4 | TGTGCCAGCAGCTTCTCAGACGTGACTGGAAACACCATATATTTT | CASSFSDVTGNTIYF
. | . | TRBJ2-5 | TRBV24-1 | TGTGCCACCAGTGACCCTGGAGGGCCGCGGGAGACCCAGTACTTC | CATSDPGGPRETQYF
. | . | TRBJ2-5 | TRBV6-1 | TGTGCCAGCAGGCAAGGGGCCCGGGGTGGGGCCCAGTACTTC | CASRQGARGGAQYF
. | medium-sized | TRBJ1-5 | TRBV12-3/TRBV12-4 | TGTGCCAGCGCAAGGAAGGGGATAGGTTTTCAGCCCCAGCATTTT | CASARKGIGFQPQHF
. | few | TRBJ2-5 | TRBV20-1 | TGCAGTGCTAGCGGATGGGGAGGGACCCAGTACTTC | CSASGWGGTQYF
. | . | TRBJ1-1 | TRBV9 | TGTGCCAGCAGCGTAAGCCTGGTGCCCACTGAAGCTTTCTTT | CASSVSLVPTEAFF
. | . | TRBJ1-1 | TRBV2 | TGTGCCAGCAGAAGAGACGGGGCCGGTGAAGCTTTCTTT | CASRRDGAGEAFF
TRBD1 | few | TRBJ2-4 | TRBV7-2 | TGTGCCAGCAGCCCACAGGGGGGACTAGCCAAAAACATTCAGTACTTC | CASSPQGGLAKNIQYF
. | . | TRBJ2-3 | TRBV21-1 | TGTGCCAGCAGCAACTTGGCGGTCAGGACGTCCTCCACAGATACGCAGTATTTT | CASSNLAVRTSSTDTQYF
. | few | TRBJ1-1 | TRBV10-3 | TGTGCCATCCAGAGGGACACTGAAGCTTTCTTT | CAIQRDTEAFF
TRBD2 | . | TRBJ2-5 | TRBV10-3 | TGTGCCATCACTAACCGCCGGGGGGACGAGACCCAGTACTTC | CAITNRRGDETQYF
. | once | TRBJ1-1 | TRBV12-3/TRBV12-4 | TGTGCCAGCAGTAAGAGCTGGGGAGCGGGAACTGAAGCTTTCTTT | CASSKSWGAGTEAFF
. | few | TRBJ2-3 | TRBV2 | TGTGCCAGCGGGCGGTCTCTCAGCACAGATACGCAGTATTTT | CASGRSLSTDTQYF
. | . | TRBJ1-6 | TRBV7-9 | TGTGCCAGCAGCTATGAGGGAAAATATTCACCCCTCCACTTT | CASSYEGKYSPLHF
. | . | TRBJ1-5 | TRBV30 | TGTGCCTGGAGTAGGGGGGTTGATCAGCCCCAGCATTTT | CAWSRGVDQPQHF
TRBD2 | . | TRBJ2-7 | TRBV20-1 | TGCAGTGCTAGAGGACTAGCGGGAGGCCACGAGCAGTACTTC | CSARGLAGGHEQYF
. | . | TRBJ1-1 | TRBV6-1 | TGTGCCAGCATCGAAAGTATAGGCAGGGAACCTGAAGCTTTCTTT | CASIESIGREPEAFF
. | . | TRBJ1-5 | TRBV12-3/TRBV12-4 | TGTGCCAGCAGTTTAATGGATCAGCCCCAGCATTTT | CASSLMDQPQHF